These 25 T cell receptor beta chains originate from one sample sequenced in a study of CXCR3-negative and CXCR3-positive naive CD8 T cells. Carrying UMI labels, the TRB cDNA libraries were prepared through 5' RACE. TCRdb reprocessed the 5' RACE reads and keeps a single row for each CDR3 protein, giving no DNA. In total, the table holds about 130,000 distinct CDR3 sequences. Material for sequencing was naive CXCR3- CD8+ T cells from blood. Subset specified: CD45RO-CCR7+CD27+CD95- naive CD8+ T cells lacking CXCR3 (TNR3-). These receptor sequences come from a human donor in good health. Some clones in this sample may be carry-over from other donors' samples.

The genes are TRBV28 and TRBJ2-7. The CDR3 loop spans 13 amino acids. From germline, CDR1 is MDHEN and CDR2 SYDVKM. CDR3 amino acids: CASSLWASEEQYF. The full variable domain, with the rest looked up from reference TRBV28 and TRBJ2-7, is DVKVTQSSRYLVKRTGEKVFLECVQDMDHENMFWYRQDPGLGLRLIYFSYDVKMKEKGDIPEGYSVSREKKERFSLILESASTNQTSMYLCASSLWASEEQYFGPGTRLTVT.

The rearrangement joins TRBV19 to TRBJ1-1. This CDR3 is 12 amino acids long. The germline V gene has CDR1 LNHDA and CDR2 SQIVND (reference sequence). The CDR3 spells CASSISWTEAFF.

This sequence joins TRBV29-1 and TRBJ1-1. The CDR3 contains 13 residues. Germline-derived CDR1 and CDR2 are SQVTM and ANQGSEA. CDR3 sequence: CSARGGMNTEAFF.

V is TRBV11-2 and J is TRBJ2-7; TCRdb selects TRBD1, and the lack of DNA leaves this call unchecked. From germline, CDR1 is SGHAT and CDR2 FQNNGV. CDR3 length equals 14 residues. CDR3 loop: CASSTGQGADEQYF. Drawing the rest from reference TRBV11-2 and TRBJ2-7, the complete variable domain is EAGVAQSPRYKIIEKRQSVAFWCNPISGHATLYWYQQILGQGPKLLIQFQNNGVVDDSQLPKDRFSAERLKGVDSTLKIQPAKLEDSAVYLCASSTGQGADEQYFGPGTRLTVT.

The gene calls are TRBV12-3 or TRBV12-4 and TRBJ2-4; TCRdb's D gene call, TRBD1, goes unchecked for lack of DNA. The CDR3 totals 15 residues. The CDR3 spells CASSPPGGAKNIQYF.

This chain joins TRBV7-8 and TRBJ2-1; TCRdb selects TRBD1, and the lack of DNA leaves this call unchecked. The length of the CDR3 is 13 residues. Germline V lookup: CDR1 SGHVS, CDR2 FQNEAQ. The CDR3 protein is CASSLDKNNEQFF.

The chain is built from TRBV6-5 and TRBJ1-1. The CDR3 length is 12 residues. Germline V lookup: CDR1 MNHEY, CDR2 SVGAGI. This CDR3 reads CASSYDGGEAFF.

This rearrangement joins TRBV4-1 to TRBJ2-1; TCRdb indicates TRBD2, and absent DNA this call remains unverified. Germline-derived CDR1 and CDR2 are MGHRA and YSYEKL. The CDR3 runs 15 residues. The CDR3 protein is CASSQGPGLANEQFF.

The chain links TRBV5-1 to TRBJ2-7; with no DNA, the TCRdb D assignment of TRBD1 cannot be verified. The CDR3 has 12 amino acids. In germline, CDR1 is SGHRS, CDR2 YFSETQ. The CDR3 spells CASSLDRGKQYF.

V and J are TRBV11-3 and TRBJ2-7; no DNA is available, so the TRBD1 call from TCRdb remains unchecked. Germline V CDR1 and CDR2: SGHNT, YENEEA. The CDR3 runs 15 residues. The CDR3 loop reads CASSLPSGGHGEQYF.

The chain joins TRBV29-1 to TRBJ2-1. Germline CDR1 is SQVTM and CDR2 is ANQGSEA. The CDR3 covers 13 residues. The CDR3 sequence is CSVGWVKWQEQFF.

The chain recombines TRBV7-9 with TRBJ2-7; TCRdb returns TRBD1, unconfirmable since there is no DNA. Per germline, CDR1 SEHNR and CDR2 FQNEAQ (reference sequence). This CDR3 is built from 14 residues. CDR3 sequence: CASSLDSQRGEQYF.

V is TRBV29-1 and J is TRBJ1-2. Germline V CDR1 and CDR2: SQVTM, ANQGSEA. The CDR3 runs 13 residues. The CDR3 is CSVDSRENYGYTF.

J is TRBJ2-5 and V is TRBV7-2; TCRdb indicates TRBD1, and absent DNA this call remains unverified. CDR3 length: 14 residues. The germline V gene encodes CDR1 SGHTA and CDR2 FQGNSA. The CDR3 here is CASSLYSPDETQYF.

The chain carries TRBV9 and TRBJ1-4; the TRBD1 assignment by TCRdb is unverifiable without DNA. The CDR3 totals 14 residues. Germline CDR1 and CDR2: SGDLS and YYNGEE. CDR3 region: CASSVGTGNEKLFF.

This chain joins TRBV6-5 and TRBJ1-4; the TRBD1 assignment by TCRdb is unverifiable without DNA. In germline, CDR1 is MNHEY, CDR2 SVGAGI. This CDR3 has 15 residues. The CDR3: CASSSTGGLQEKLFF.

This chain links TRBV28 with TRBJ2-2; the TCRdb D gene call, TRBD1, has no DNA to confirm it. This CDR3 is 14 amino acids long. CDR1 and CDR2 (germline): MDHEN, SYDVKM. The chain's CDR3 is CASSDRVLTGELFF.

V usage is TRBV29-1 and J usage is TRBJ2-1; the TCRdb D gene call, TRBD1, has no DNA to confirm it. The CDR3 loop spans 13 amino acids. Germline V gives CDR1 SQVTM, CDR2 ANQGSEA. The CDR3 loop is CSVFGTEHNEQFF.

The genes are TRBV10-3 and TRBJ1-1. Germline lookup yields CDR1 ENHRY and CDR2 SYGVKD. The CDR3 spans 14 residues. The CDR3 reads CAISDAGLNTEAFF.

V and J are TRBV29-1 and TRBJ2-7; as DNA is missing, the TRBD1 call by TCRdb cannot be tested. The germline V gene has CDR1 SQVTM and CDR2 ANQGSEA. The CDR3 length is 18 residues. This chain's CDR3 is CSVEDLYRASYSSYEQYF.

The gene calls are TRBV7-7 and TRBJ2-2; TCRdb's D gene call, TRBD1, goes unchecked for lack of DNA. This CDR3 is built from 16 residues. Germline assignment: CDR1 SSHAT and CDR2 FNYEAQ (reference sequence). The CDR3 loop is CASSLFYQGKNGELFF.

CDR3: CASSYSETGVIGYTF. The V and J genes are TRBV6-5 and TRBJ1-2; TCRdb selects TRBD1, and the lack of DNA leaves this call unchecked. The germline gives CDR1 MNHEY, CDR2 SVGAGI. CDR3 length: 15 residues.

The J gene is TRBJ2-3, the V gene TRBV7-6. The CDR3 loop spans 16 amino acids. Germline values: CDR1 SGHVS, CDR2 FNYEAQ. CDR3 region: CASSLNGGSRTDTQYF.

The chain is built from TRBV28 and TRBJ2-5. The CDR3 totals 11 residues. Germline V gene sequence: CDR1 MDHEN, CDR2 SYDVKM. The CDR3 is CASSFSWAQYF.

The chain is built from TRBV7-9 and TRBJ1-6; no DNA is available, so the TRBD1 call from TCRdb remains unchecked. Germline V gene lookup returns CDR1 SEHNR and CDR2 FQNEAQ (reference sequence). CDR3 length: 21 residues. The CDR3: CASSSSVHYRGLSSYNSPLHF.